This record concerns one TCR beta chain sequence. The data were obtained in a study of control samples from healthy donors and cancer patients. The assay was immunoSEQ multiplex PCR, and TCRdb's table has in-frame clones only and misses some. The sample consists of about 57,000 clones, approximately 89% of them appearing once. Trimming cost V 2 bases and J 4 bases; bases outside gene matches: 5. There are 15 residues in the CDR3. CDR1 MNHEY and CDR2 SMNVEV come from the germline V gene (reference sequence). This sequence was found in a man aged 25 to 40 with colorectal cancer. Source material: PBMCs. This chain joins TRBV27 and TRBJ2-3, with 8 bases lining up with TRBD1. CDR3 sequence (DNA): TGTGCCAGCAGTTTACCGGGACAGGACTCAGATACGCAGTATTTT. Its translation is CASSLPGQDSDTQYF.